These T cell receptor beta chains were read from a single sample in a study of blood T cell repertoires in COVID-19. Assay: immunoSEQ multiplex PCR; the TCRdb copy retains only in-frame clones and omits some. Here the sample spans tens of thousands of clones, around 90% being singletons. Sequencing input: peripheral blood. The source is a human donor in a cohort sampled during active COVID-19. CDR3s include the opening cysteine and the closing phenylalanine or tryptophan. D genes are given only for firm matches. Some rows have no size entry. The others give once, few or many, or a class for an expanded clone.

14,few,NA,TRBJ1-5,TRBV5-1,TGCGCCAGCAGCCCCCGCGGGGGCAATCAGCCCCAGCATTTT,CASSPRGGNQPQHF
13,few,NA,TRBJ1-3,TRBV5-6,TGTGCCAGCAGCTTGTTGGACAGCACGGCCATATATTTT,CASSLLDSTAIYF
16,NA,TRBD1,TRBJ2-1,TRBV7-2,TGTGCCAGCAGCCCTCGCACAGGGGCCTCCTACAATGAGCAGTTCTTC,CASSPRTGASYNEQFF
16,once,TRBD1,TRBJ2-3,TRBV25-1,TGTGCCAGCAGACTACAGGGGGCAGGGAGCACAGATACGCAGTATTTT,CASRLQGAGSTDTQYF
15,NA,NA,TRBJ2-6,TRBV6-2/TRBV6-3,TGTGCCAGCAGTTCTCAGGGCTCTGGGGCCAACGTCCTGACTTTC,CASSSQGSGANVLTF
17,NA,TRBD2,TRBJ2-7,TRBV30,TGTGCCTGGAGTGTCGGGATCGGGAGGACCTTCTCCTACGAGCAGTACTTC,CAWSVGIGRTFSYEQYF
14,NA,NA,TRBJ1-5,TRBV6-5,TGTGCCAGCAGTTCACAGGGTAGGAATCAGCCCCAGCATTTT,CASSSQGRNQPQHF
13,NA,NA,TRBJ1-5,TRBV27,TGTGCCAGCAGTTTAGAGGGAAGGCAGCCCCAGCATTTT,CASSLEGRQPQHF
13,NA,NA,TRBJ2-3,TRBV4-2,TGTGCCAGCAGCCAGGGTAGGCAGGGTAGAAAGTATTTT,CASSQGRQGRKYF
12,NA,TRBD1,TRBJ1-2,TRBV18,TGTGCCAGCTCACCATCAGGGGGTGGCTACACCTTC,CASSPSGGGYTF
13,NA,TRBD2,TRBJ2-1,TRBV6-5,TGTGCCGTGTCCCGGGAGGGCCTAGGTGAGCAGTTCTTC,CAVSREGLGEQFF
15,NA,NA,TRBJ1-6,TRBV5-6,TGTGCCAGCAGCTGGTGGTGGACAGCGAATTCACCCCTCCACTTT,CASSWWWTANSPLHF
16,NA,NA,TRBJ2-2,TRBV18,TGTGCCAGCTCACCAATCGAAGCGTCGAACACCGGGGAGCTGTTTTTT,CASSPIEASNTGELFF
14,NA,NA,TRBJ1-4,TRBV19,TGTGCCAGTAGTGGGACATCAACTGGGGAAAAACTGTTTTTT,CASSGTSTGEKLFF
15,NA,NA,TRBJ2-7,TRBV19,TGTGCCAGTAGTATAGGTTTGGCCAGGACCTACGAGCAGTACTTC,CASSIGLARTYEQYF
13,NA,TRBD1,TRBJ2-1,TRBV19,TGTGCCAGTAGTACCCAGACAGGGACTGAGCAGTTCTTC,CASSTQTGTEQFF
13,NA,NA,TRBJ1-2,TRBV5-1,TGCGCCAGCAGCTTGGACGGGAGCTATGGCTACACCTTC,CASSLDGSYGYTF
14,NA,NA,TRBJ1-2,TRBV2,TGTGCCAGCCTAGATGGGCGGAGGCTTGGTGGCTACACCTTC,CASLDGRRLGGYTF
16,NA,NA,TRBJ2-2,TRBV5-1,TGCGCCAGCAGCTCCCAGGACTCCAATTTTGCCGGGGAGCTGTTTTTT,CASSSQDSNFAGELFF
13,NA,NA,TRBJ1-1,TRBV7-2,TGTGCCAGCAGCTCACCAGTCTACAGGGACGCTTTCTTT,CASSSPVYRDAFF
13,NA,TRBD1,TRBJ2-4,TRBV4-3,TGCGCCAGCAGCCGAAGGGGACAGAACATTCAGTACTTC,CASSRRGQNIQYF
14,NA,NA,TRBJ1-2,TRBV19,TGTGCCAGTAGTATACCCGGGGGTCCCTATGGCTACACCTTC,CASSIPGGPYGYTF
14,NA,NA,TRBJ2-5,TRBV27,TGTGCCAGCAGTTTTAACCAGGGCGGAGAGACCCAGTACTTC,CASSFNQGGETQYF
13,NA,TRBD1,TRBJ2-3,TRBV23-1,TGCGCCAGCAGACCACAGGGGACAGATACGCAGTATTTT,CASRPQGTDTQYF
18,NA,TRBD2,TRBJ2-1,TRBV9,TGTGCCAGCAGCGTAGGAGGGACTAGCGGGAGACTATACAATGAGCAGTTCTTC,CASSVGGTSGRLYNEQFF
16,NA,NA,TRBJ2-5,TRBV18,TGTGCCAGCTCGCCGAGGGAGGGGGTAACTGTCGAGACCCAGTACTTC,CASSPREGVTVETQYF
15,NA,NA,TRBJ1-1,TRBV5-1,TGCGCCAGCAGCCCCGCGGCACAGGATAACACTGAAGCTTTCTTT,CASSPAAQDNTEAFF
16,NA,TRBD1,TRBJ1-4,TRBV19,TGTGCCAGTAGTTTGCAGGGACAGGCGGCTAATGAAAAACTGTTTTTT,CASSLQGQAANEKLFF
15,NA,NA,TRBJ2-5,TRBV9,TGTGCCAGCAGCGCCGTCGGACAGATTCAAGAGACCCAGTACTTC,CASSAVGQIQETQYF
15,NA,NA,TRBJ2-1,TRBV9,TGTGCCAGCAGCGTGACGCCCGACAGGCCTGATGCCCAGTTCTTC,CASSVTPDRPDAQFF
12,NA,TRBD1,TRBJ1-1,TRBV18,TGTGCCAGCTCGCCAACAGGGGTTGAAGCTTTCTTT,CASSPTGVEAFF
17,once,NA,TRBJ1-3,TRBV5-5,TGTGCCAGCAGCTTTGGGCTTCCGGCCCTCTCTGGAAACACCATATATTTT,CASSFGLPALSGNTIYF
14,NA,NA,TRBJ2-2,TRBV7-9,TGTGCCAGCAGCTTGGGACAGAACACCGGGGAGCTGTTTTTT,CASSLGQNTGELFF
14,NA,NA,TRBJ1-6,TRBV6-4,TGTGCCAGCAGTGAGGAGGGAATTAATTCACCCCTCCACTTT,CASSEEGINSPLHF
13,NA,TRBD2,TRBJ2-5,TRBV12-3/TRBV12-4,TGTGCCAGCAGTTTATCGGGGGGAGAGACCCAGTACTTC,CASSLSGGETQYF
14,NA,NA,TRBJ1-2,TRBV9,TGTGCCAGCAGCGGATTAGGACAGCTCTATGGCTACACCTTC,CASSGLGQLYGYTF
13,once,NA,TRBJ2-3,TRBV5-1,TGCGCCAGCAGGCGAGAAAGCACAGATACGCAGTATTTT,CASRRESTDTQYF
16,once,TRBD1,TRBJ1-1,TRBV27,TGTGCCAGCAGACAGACAGGGAGCCGCATGAACACTGAAGCTTTCTTT,CASRQTGSRMNTEAFF
14,NA,TRBD1,TRBJ2-3,TRBV5-1,TGCGCCACTCGGACAGGACCTAGCACAGATACGCAGTATTTT,CATRTGPSTDTQYF
13,NA,NA,TRBJ2-7,TRBV11-2,TGTGCCAGCAGCTTAGAGCGACTCTACGAGCAGTACTTC,CASSLERLYEQYF